This TCR beta chain appears in the sequencing data of a study of early T cells in non-severe SARS-CoV-2 infection. Study as a whole: Alpha and beta chains were unpaired, from unsorted whole-blood bulk RNA. Study-wide results and limits: VDJdb-based annotation leaned toward anti-spike CD8 responses and missed private and CD4 specificities.

About this clonotype itself: Antigen specificity is unknown.

The CDR3 totals 12 residues. V lost 4 bases and J lost 3, with 7 bases in between. Germline-derived CDR1 and CDR2 are MDHEN and SYDVKM. Individual cDNA molecules were tagged with unique molecular identifiers. Each CDR3 protein gets one entry after TCRdb re-called the 5' RACE reads with MiXCR. The profile covers 65,000 to 80,000 distinct CDR3 sequences, with approximately 13% appearing a single time and approximately 6% taken by the ten largest. The TCR originated in an adult who was a healthcare worker with PCR-confirmed SARS-CoV-2 infection or an uninfected control (not recorded which). The sample consisted of whole blood. The chain uses TRBV28 and TRBJ2-7; D might be TRBD1 (5 bases). The CDR3 coding sequence is TGTGCCAGCAGTTCGACAGACTACGAGCAGTACTTC. Its translation: CASSSTDYEQYF.